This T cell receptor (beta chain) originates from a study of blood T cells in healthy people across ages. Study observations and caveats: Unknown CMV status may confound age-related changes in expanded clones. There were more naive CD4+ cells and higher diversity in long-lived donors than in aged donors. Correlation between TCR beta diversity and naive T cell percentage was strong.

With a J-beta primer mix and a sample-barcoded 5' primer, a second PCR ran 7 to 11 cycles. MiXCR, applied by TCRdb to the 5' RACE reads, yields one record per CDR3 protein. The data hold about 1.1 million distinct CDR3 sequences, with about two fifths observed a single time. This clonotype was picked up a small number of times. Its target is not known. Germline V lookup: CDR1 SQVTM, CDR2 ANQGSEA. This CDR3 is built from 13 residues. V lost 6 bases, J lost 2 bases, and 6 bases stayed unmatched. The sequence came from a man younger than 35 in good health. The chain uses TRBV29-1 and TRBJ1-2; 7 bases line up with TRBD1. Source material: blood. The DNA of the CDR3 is TGCAGCGTCCGACAGGGTCCCAACTATGGCTACACCTTC. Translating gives CSVRQGPNYGYTF.